This entry lists 7 T cell receptor beta chains sequenced from one sample in a study of PD-L1 blockade in urothelial cancer. Some clones are missing from TCRdb's copy, which holds only in-frame ones; the method was immunoSEQ multiplex PCR. The sample carries about 55,000 clones, about 80% recorded once. This specimen consisted of PBMCs, obtained around atezolizumab (anti-PD-L1) treatment. The receptor set was obtained from an older man with urothelial cancer.

This clone came up a few times. This sequence joins TRBV7-8 and TRBJ2-7, with 10 bases lining up with TRBD1. The germline CDR1 and CDR2 sequences are SGHVS and FQNEAQ. With 5 bases clipped from V and 6 bases from J, the junction kept 4 bases outside the gene matches. The CDR3 runs 13 residues. CDR3 in amino acids: CASSRGQGFEQYF. The DNA for the CDR3 is TGTGCCAGCAGCCGGGGACAGGGGTTCGAGCAGTACTTC.

The V call is TRBV19, the J call TRBJ2-1, with 7 bases lining up with TRBD2. In germline, CDR1 is LNHDA, CDR2 SQIVND (reference sequence). The CDR3 contains 14 residues. V shed 5 bases, J shed 8 bases, and the junction held 9 bases outside the gene matches. CDR3: CASSRTSSRDEQFF. Written as DNA, the CDR3 is TGTGCCAGTAGTCGGACTAGTTCCCGGGATGAGCAGTTCTTC.

This clone appeared many times. The chain is built from TRBV6-1 and TRBJ1-2, with TRBD1 matching over 7 bases. The V gene's germline CDR1 is MNHNS and CDR2 SASEGT. With V trimmed by 0 bases and J by 12 bases, 7 bases remained unmatched. This CDR3 has 13 residues. CDR3 sequence: CASSEALEGAHTF. In nucleotides, the CDR3 is TGTGCCAGCAGTGAAGCGCTGGAGGGGGCCCACACCTTC.

This clone was recorded a few times. The chain employs TRBV5-8 and TRBJ2-2; 10 nucleotides line up with TRBD2. Germline CDR1 is SGHTS and CDR2 is YDEGEE. Losses at the gene ends were 0 bases for V and 5 bases for J; bases not matched to a gene: 10. The CDR3 is made up of 18 amino acids. The CDR3 here is CASSLAITSGRVTGELFF. The CDR3 DNA is TGTGCCAGCAGCTTGGCCATAACCAGCGGGAGGGTGACCGGGGAGCTGTTTTTT. Filled out from reference TRBV5-8 and TRBJ2-2, the complete variable domain reads EAGVTQSPTHLIKTRGQQATLRCSPISGHTSVYWYQQALGLGLQFLLWYDEGEERNRGNFPPRFSGRQFPNYSSELNVNALELEDSALYLCASSLAITSGRVTGELFFGEGSRLTVL.

The V call is TRBV5-1, the J call TRBJ2-1; 15 positions agree with TRBD2. Germline V CDR1 and CDR2: SGHRS, YFSETQ. The CDR3 has 19 amino acids. V shed 3 bases, J shed 0 bases, and the junction held 7 bases outside the gene matches. The CDR3: CASSSGTSGRTSSYNEQFF. DNA of the CDR3: TGCGCCAGCAGCTCTGGGACTAGCGGGAGGACCAGCTCCTACAATGAGCAGTTCTTC.

The V and J genes are TRBV6-1 and TRBJ2-7; tentative D call: TRBD2 (5 bases). In germline, CDR1 is MNHNS, CDR2 SASEGT. The CDR3 is 13 residues long. V shed 10 bases and J shed 0 bases, with 13 bases lying between them. Here the CDR3 DNA reads TGTGCCAACGCTCGCGGGCCCTCCTACGAGCAGTACTTC. Protein: CANARGPSYEQYF.

V is TRBV5-4 and J is TRBJ2-2, with 7 positions matching TRBD2. This CDR3 has 16 residues. With V trimmed by 0 bases and J by 4 bases, 6 bases remained unmatched. Germline V gene lookup returns CDR1 SGHNT and CDR2 YYREEE (reference sequence). In DNA, the CDR3 is TGTGCCAGCAGCTTGGCCGAGACTAGCCTCACCGGGGAGCTGTTTTTT. This encodes CASSLAETSLTGELFF.